Listed below are T cell receptor beta chains from one sample, sequenced in a study of blood T cell repertoires in COVID-19. Generated by immunoSEQ multiplex PCR, the TCRdb table keeps only in-frame clones and is missing some. The sample lists some 390,000 clones; 85% to 90% were seen once. Sequencing input: PBMCs or T cells enriched from blood (not recorded which). These receptor sequences come from a man aged 25 to 45 who had recovered from COVID-19. CDR3s include the opening cysteine and the closing phenylalanine or tryptophan. D genes are given only for firm matches. Expanded clones are given a class, and other clones once, few, many or no size at all.

abundance: .
v_gene: TRBV15
d_gene: .
j_gene: TRBJ1-1
CDR3nt: TGTGCCACCCGTCCCGGGACTTACGGTGAAGCTTTCTTT
CDR3aa: CATRPGTYGEAFF

abundance: once
v_gene: TRBV28
d_gene: .
j_gene: TRBJ1-5
CDR3nt: TGTGCCAGCAGGGTTCCCGGGCAGCCCCAGCATTTT
CDR3aa: CASRVPGQPQHF

abundance: .
v_gene: TRBV11-2
d_gene: .
j_gene: TRBJ2-2
CDR3nt: TGTGCCAGCAGCCCGGGACTCCGATCCACCGGGGAGCTGTTTTTT
CDR3aa: CASSPGLRSTGELFF

abundance: .
v_gene: TRBV5-1
d_gene: TRBD1
j_gene: TRBJ2-7
CDR3nt: TGCGCCAGCAGCCTGGACAGGCACGAGCAGTACTTC
CDR3aa: CASSLDRHEQYF

abundance: .
v_gene: TRBV28
d_gene: .
j_gene: TRBJ2-1
CDR3nt: TGTGCCAGCACCCGGGACTCCTACAATGAGCAGTTCTTC
CDR3aa: CASTRDSYNEQFF

abundance: .
v_gene: TRBV19
d_gene: TRBD2
j_gene: TRBJ2-3
CDR3nt: TGTGCCAGTAGTCCAAGAGCTGCTAGCGGGAGAGGAGATACGCAGTATTTT
CDR3aa: CASSPRAASGRGDTQYF

abundance: few
v_gene: TRBV5-5
d_gene: .
j_gene: TRBJ1-1
CDR3nt: TGTGCCAGCAGCCAACTGGGGGGAGTCACTGAAGCTTTCTTT
CDR3aa: CASSQLGGVTEAFF

abundance: .
v_gene: TRBV15
d_gene: .
j_gene: TRBJ1-5
CDR3nt: TGTGCCACCAGCAGAGGAGGGGGAACAGGGACCGACAATCAGCCCCAGCATTTT
CDR3aa: CATSRGGGTGTDNQPQHF

abundance: .
v_gene: TRBV7-2
d_gene: TRBD1
j_gene: TRBJ2-5
CDR3nt: TGTGCCAGCAGCTACGGACAGGGCTCTAACTGGGAGACCCAGTACTTC
CDR3aa: CASSYGQGSNWETQYF

abundance: .
v_gene: TRBV12-3/TRBV12-4
d_gene: .
j_gene: TRBJ2-1
CDR3nt: TGTGCCAGCAGGGCGGCTTACAATGAGCAGTTCTTC
CDR3aa: CASRAAYNEQFF

abundance: .
v_gene: TRBV15
d_gene: .
j_gene: TRBJ2-3
CDR3nt: TGTGCCACCCAGCGCGAGGTAGGGGTGGCAGATACGCAGTATTTT
CDR3aa: CATQREVGVADTQYF

abundance: once
v_gene: TRBV19
d_gene: TRBD2
j_gene: TRBJ2-1
CDR3nt: TGTGCCAGTAGTATTCTAGCGGAGGTCGGCAATGAGCAGTTCTTC
CDR3aa: CASSILAEVGNEQFF

abundance: .
v_gene: TRBV28
d_gene: .
j_gene: TRBJ1-2
CDR3nt: TGTGCCAGCAGTCCCGGAGCTAACTATGGCTACACCTTC
CDR3aa: CASSPGANYGYTF

abundance: .
v_gene: TRBV18
d_gene: TRBD1
j_gene: TRBJ2-3
CDR3nt: TGTGCCAGCTCATCTGGGACAGACACAGATACGCAGTATTTT
CDR3aa: CASSSGTDTDTQYF

abundance: .
v_gene: TRBV24-1
d_gene: .
j_gene: TRBJ2-1
CDR3nt: TGTGCCACCAGTGAGCCTCTCCTGAGCGATGAGCAGTTCTTC
CDR3aa: CATSEPLLSDEQFF

abundance: .
v_gene: TRBV7-9
d_gene: .
j_gene: TRBJ1-1
CDR3nt: TGTGCCAGCAGCTTAGGCGGGGTGTTGGGGAACACTGAAGCTTTCTTT
CDR3aa: CASSLGGVLGNTEAFF

abundance: .
v_gene: TRBV10-2
d_gene: .
j_gene: TRBJ1-2
CDR3nt: TGCGCCAGCAGTCGGTCAGGGGAGTATGGCTACACCTTC
CDR3aa: CASSRSGEYGYTF

abundance: .
v_gene: TRBV19
d_gene: TRBD1
j_gene: TRBJ1-2
CDR3nt: TGTGCCAGTAGTCCGGGACAGAAGCTCTATTATGGCTACACCTTC
CDR3aa: CASSPGQKLYYGYTF

abundance: .
v_gene: TRBV5-6
d_gene: .
j_gene: TRBJ1-2
CDR3nt: TGTGCCAGCAGCTTCTCCGGAGTGCCGGGAGGCTACACCTTC
CDR3aa: CASSFSGVPGGYTF

abundance: .
v_gene: TRBV15
d_gene: TRBD2
j_gene: TRBJ2-1
CDR3nt: TGTGCCACCAGCAGGAGTTTTCGGCGGGAGCTTATCTCCTACAATGAGCAGTTCTTC
CDR3aa: CATSRSFRRELISYNEQFF

abundance: few
v_gene: TRBV19
d_gene: TRBD2
j_gene: TRBJ2-3
CDR3nt: TGTGCCAGTAGCCACCTAGCGGATGACTCAGATACGCAGTATTTT
CDR3aa: CASSHLADDSDTQYF

abundance: once
v_gene: TRBV7-9
d_gene: TRBD1
j_gene: TRBJ2-5
CDR3nt: TGTGCCAGCAGCTTTCAGGGGGCGTGGGAGACCCAGTACTTC
CDR3aa: CASSFQGAWETQYF

abundance: once
v_gene: TRBV9
d_gene: TRBD1
j_gene: TRBJ1-2
CDR3nt: TGTGCCAGCAGCGTAGAGGGACAGGGGAACTATGGCTACACCTTC
CDR3aa: CASSVEGQGNYGYTF

abundance: .
v_gene: TRBV11-2
d_gene: TRBD2
j_gene: TRBJ2-1
CDR3nt: TGTGCCAGCAGCTTAAGGCTAGCGGGGGATGTTGGCCCCTACAATGAGCAGTTCTTC
CDR3aa: CASSLRLAGDVGPYNEQFF

abundance: .
v_gene: TRBV11-2
d_gene: TRBD1
j_gene: TRBJ1-1
CDR3nt: TGTGCCAGCACCTCGGACAGGGGCCGGACTGAAGCTTTCTTT
CDR3aa: CASTSDRGRTEAFF

abundance: few
v_gene: TRBV30
d_gene: .
j_gene: TRBJ1-2
CDR3nt: TGTGCCTGCGGCCGGGGGGTGAGATATGGCTACACCTTC
CDR3aa: CACGRGVRYGYTF

abundance: .
v_gene: TRBV29-1
d_gene: TRBD2
j_gene: TRBJ2-3
CDR3nt: TGCAGCGTTGTATTTCGCGGGAGGAGCACAGATACGCAGTATTTT
CDR3aa: CSVVFRGRSTDTQYF

abundance: .
v_gene: TRBV19
d_gene: TRBD1
j_gene: TRBJ2-1
CDR3nt: TGTGCCAGTAGTAAACCGGGACAGGGTGCCGAGCAGTTCTTC
CDR3aa: CASSKPGQGAEQFF

abundance: .
v_gene: TRBV18
d_gene: TRBD1
j_gene: TRBJ1-6
CDR3nt: TGTGCCAGCTCAGCCTCGACAGGGGTTAATTCACCCCTCCACTTT
CDR3aa: CASSASTGVNSPLHF

abundance: .
v_gene: TRBV6-4
d_gene: TRBD1
j_gene: TRBJ2-1
CDR3nt: TGTGCCAGCAAGCGGGACAGGGGTAGGGATGAGCAGTTCTTC
CDR3aa: CASKRDRGRDEQFF

abundance: once
v_gene: TRBV5-1
d_gene: TRBD2
j_gene: TRBJ2-2
CDR3nt: TGCGCCAGCAGCTGGGGACTAGCGGATGGCCTGGGGGAGCTGTTTTTT
CDR3aa: CASSWGLADGLGELFF

abundance: .
v_gene: TRBV4-1
d_gene: .
j_gene: TRBJ1-6
CDR3nt: TGCGCCAGCAGGGGACTTAGCTCCTATAATTCACCCCTCCACTTT
CDR3aa: CASRGLSSYNSPLHF

abundance: .
v_gene: TRBV27
d_gene: .
j_gene: TRBJ2-1
CDR3nt: TGTGCCACCGCGAGACTAGGATACAATGAGCAGTTCTTC
CDR3aa: CATARLGYNEQFF

abundance: .
v_gene: TRBV27
d_gene: TRBD2
j_gene: TRBJ2-1
CDR3nt: TGTGCCAGCAGTTTATTTGTAGCGGGAGGGCCGAGGGAGCAGTTCTTC
CDR3aa: CASSLFVAGGPREQFF

abundance: .
v_gene: TRBV13
d_gene: TRBD2
j_gene: TRBJ2-7
CDR3nt: TGTGCCAGCAGCTCAGGACTAGCGGGAGCCTACGAGCAGTACTTC
CDR3aa: CASSSGLAGAYEQYF

abundance: .
v_gene: TRBV5-1
d_gene: TRBD2
j_gene: TRBJ2-1
CDR3nt: TGCGCCAGCAGGGTTCGGGGACTAGCTCAAGATGAGCAGTTCTTC
CDR3aa: CASRVRGLAQDEQFF

abundance: .
v_gene: TRBV5-5
d_gene: TRBD1
j_gene: TRBJ1-1
CDR3nt: TGTGCCAGCAGCTTGGGCGGTGGGGACAGGGAAGCTTTCTTT
CDR3aa: CASSLGGGDREAFF

abundance: .
v_gene: TRBV27
d_gene: .
j_gene: TRBJ1-3
CDR3nt: TGTGCCAGCAGTTTCCAGGGTGACTCTGGAAACACCATATATTTT
CDR3aa: CASSFQGDSGNTIYF

abundance: .
v_gene: TRBV3-1/TRBV3-2
d_gene: TRBD2
j_gene: TRBJ2-1
CDR3nt: TGTGCCAGCAGCCAAGAGCTAGCGGCTCAGGATGAGCAGTTCTTC
CDR3aa: CASSQELAAQDEQFF

abundance: .
v_gene: TRBV3-1/TRBV3-2
d_gene: .
j_gene: TRBJ1-1
CDR3nt: TGTGCCAGCAGCCATCCCGGTTTGAACACTGAAGCTTTCTTT
CDR3aa: CASSHPGLNTEAFF

abundance: .
v_gene: TRBV19
d_gene: TRBD2
j_gene: TRBJ2-1
CDR3nt: TGTGCCAGTAGTATTAAATTCCGGGGGGGACACCTCCCCAATGAGCAGTTCTTC
CDR3aa: CASSIKFRGGHLPNEQFF

abundance: .
v_gene: TRBV19
d_gene: .
j_gene: TRBJ2-4
CDR3nt: TGTGCCAGTAAGGTCAGGGCAGAACAACTAGCCAAAAACATTCAGTACTTC
CDR3aa: CASKVRAEQLAKNIQYF

abundance: .
v_gene: TRBV5-1
d_gene: .
j_gene: TRBJ1-4
CDR3nt: TGCGCCAGCAGCTTTTGGCCCCGAGAGGAACTGTTTTTT
CDR3aa: CASSFWPREELFF

abundance: .
v_gene: TRBV7-8
d_gene: .
j_gene: TRBJ2-2
CDR3nt: TGTGCCAGCAGCTTACGACAGGCCACCGGGGAGCTGTTTTTT
CDR3aa: CASSLRQATGELFF

abundance: .
v_gene: TRBV28
d_gene: .
j_gene: TRBJ2-1
CDR3nt: TGTGCCAGCAGTCTCGCGGAGGGCCTGAGCTCCTACAATGAGCAGTTCTTC
CDR3aa: CASSLAEGLSSYNEQFF

abundance: .
v_gene: TRBV10-3
d_gene: TRBD2
j_gene: TRBJ2-2
CDR3nt: TGTGCCACCACTCCCGCCCCAGGGAGGGCCGGGGAGCTGTTTTTT
CDR3aa: CATTPAPGRAGELFF

abundance: once
v_gene: TRBV5-1
d_gene: .
j_gene: TRBJ2-1
CDR3nt: TGCGCCAGCAGCGTCAGCGAGAGTTCCTACAATGAGCAGTTCTTC
CDR3aa: CASSVSESSYNEQFF

abundance: once
v_gene: TRBV12-3/TRBV12-4
d_gene: .
j_gene: TRBJ2-5
CDR3nt: TGTGCCAGCAGCCAAGCGGGAGAGACCCAGTACTTC
CDR3aa: CASSQAGETQYF

abundance: .
v_gene: TRBV27
d_gene: TRBD1
j_gene: TRBJ1-1
CDR3nt: TGTGCCAGCAGTCCCCTAGCCCGGACAGGGGAAAGAGCTGAAGCTTTCTTT
CDR3aa: CASSPLARTGERAEAFF

abundance: once
v_gene: TRBV4-1
d_gene: TRBD1
j_gene: TRBJ2-3
CDR3nt: TGCGCCAGCAGCCAAGATCGACAGGGGGCAGTATCAGATACGCAGTATTTT
CDR3aa: CASSQDRQGAVSDTQYF

abundance: .
v_gene: TRBV5-1
d_gene: .
j_gene: TRBJ1-4
CDR3nt: TGCGCCAGCAGCTTAGACAGCCTAGCAACTAATGAAAAACTGTTTTTT
CDR3aa: CASSLDSLATNEKLFF